The rows below give T cell receptor beta chains drawn from one sample of a study of long-term antiretroviral therapy in people with HIV. The protocol was immunoSEQ multiplex PCR, while the TCRdb copy is restricted to in-frame clones and leaves out a portion. The sample has tens of thousands of clones, over 70% seen once. The source material was unsorted PBMCs, sampled 1.1 years before starting antiretroviral therapy. The receptors originated from a woman in her twenties or thirties with HIV. Both conserved end residues are part of each CDR3. D genes are given only for firm matches. Rows give clone size only sometimes, using once, few, many, or a class for an expanded clone.

TRBD2	once	TRBV11-2	TRBJ2-3	CASSWTSGGPPSTDTQYF	TGTGCCAGCAGCTGGACTAGCGGGGGGCCCCCCAGCACAGATACGCAGTATTTT
NA	NA	TRBV18	TRBJ1-2	CASSPQPTNYGYTF	TGTGCCAGCTCACCACAGCCCACTAACTATGGCTACACCTTC
NA	NA	TRBV6-6	TRBJ2-2	CASTLFAGGTGELFF	TGTGCCAGCACCCTCTTTGCCGGGGGCACCGGGGAGCTGTTTTTT
NA	NA	TRBV19	TRBJ2-5	CATQGGARETQYF	TGTGCCACTCAGGGGGGGGCAAGAGAGACCCAGTACTTC
TRBD2	NA	TRBV4-1	TRBJ2-1	CASSQDLVAGGPFRNEQFF	TGCGCCAGCAGCCAAGATCTGGTAGCGGGGGGGCCTTTTAGAAATGAGCAGTTCTTC
NA	NA	TRBV5-1	TRBJ2-2	CASSVTVPSTNTGELFF	TGCGCCAGCAGCGTAACAGTACCCTCTACGAACACCGGGGAGCTGTTTTTT
NA	NA	TRBV6-5	TRBJ2-5	CASSYTRQETQYF	TGTGCCAGCAGTTATACGCGACAAGAGACCCAGTACTTC
NA	few	TRBV11-2	TRBJ1-6	CASSAQGGNSPLHF	TGTGCCAGCAGCGCACAGGGAGGGAATTCACCCCTCCACTTT
NA	NA	TRBV11-2	TRBJ2-5	CASSRSGETQYF	TGTGCCAGCAGCCGCTCCGGGGAGACCCAGTACTTC
TRBD1	NA	TRBV14	TRBJ1-1	CASSQDLVDRPFF	TGTGCCAGCAGCCAAGATCTGGTGGACAGGCCTTTCTTT
NA	NA	TRBV6-1	TRBJ1-2	CASSEDVRSLGYTF	TGTGCCAGCAGTGAGGACGTCCGATCGCTTGGCTACACCTTC
TRBD1	NA	TRBV7-2	TRBJ1-1	CASNSRGQQGTAAFF	TGTGCCAGCAATTCCAGGGGGCAACAGGGAACTGCAGCTTTCTTT
TRBD1	NA	TRBV15	TRBJ1-2	CATSRDSIIFGTGGFYGYTF	TGTGCCACCAGCAGAGACAGTATCATTTTCGGGACAGGGGGCTTTTATGGCTACACCTTC
NA	NA	TRBV15	TRBJ1-1	CATSRDGGDSAAFF	TGTGCCACCAGCAGAGATGGGGGGGACTCCGCGGCTTTCTTT
TRBD2	NA	TRBV30	TRBJ2-3	CAWSFTGGPTDTQYF	TGTGCCTGGAGTTTCACGGGGGGGCCGACAGATACGCAGTATTTT
NA	NA	TRBV6-1	TRBJ1-1	CASSGDRPLRAEAFF	TGTGCCAGCAGTGGCGACAGGCCTCTTAGGGCTGAAGCTTTCTTT
NA	NA	TRBV6-6	TRBJ2-5	CASIRLETQYF	TGTGCCAGCATTAGGCTGGAGACCCAGTACTTC
TRBD2	NA	TRBV27	TRBJ2-7	CASSSPLRGGSYEQYF	TGTGCCAGCAGTTCCCCCCTGCGGGGGGGCTCCTACGAGCAGTACTTC
TRBD1	NA	TRBV18	TRBJ2-5	CASSRPGQGRETQYF	TGTGCCAGCTCAAGACCGGGACAGGGGCGAGAGACCCAGTACTTC
TRBD2	NA	TRBV4-2	TRBJ2-1	CASSQERGGKNEQFF	TGTGCCAGCAGCCAAGAGCGGGGGGGCAAAAATGAGCAGTTCTTC
TRBD1	NA	TRBV5-1	TRBJ1-2	CASRPTTGGDYGYTF	TGCGCCAGCAGACCGACGACAGGGGGCGACTATGGCTACACCTTC
NA	NA	TRBV6-1	TRBJ2-7	CASSEVRLYEQYF	TGTGCCAGCAGTGAGGTGAGACTCTACGAGCAGTACTTC
NA	NA	TRBV6-5	TRBJ2-7	CASSNRGRSYEQYF	TGTGCCAGCAGTAATAGGGGGAGGTCCTACGAGCAGTACTTC
TRBD2	NA	TRBV5-1	TRBJ2-5	CASSFTSGGLETQYF	TGCGCCAGCAGCTTCACTAGCGGGGGACTAGAGACCCAGTACTTC
TRBD1	NA	TRBV5-1	TRBJ1-1	CASSTGQANTEAFF	TGCGCCAGCAGCACAGGACAGGCCAACACTGAAGCTTTCTTT
NA	NA	TRBV7-2	TRBJ2-6	CASSHSWSGANVLTF	TGTGCCAGCAGTCATAGTTGGTCTGGGGCCAACGTCCTGACTTTC
NA	NA	TRBV5-1	TRBJ2-3	CASSLVGGTTDTQYF	TGCGCCAGCAGCTTGGTTGGCGGCACCACAGATACGCAGTATTTT
NA	once	TRBV5-1	TRBJ1-2	CASSLTKQEPGMINYGYTF	TGCGCCAGCAGCTTGACCAAACAGGAGCCGGGGATGATTAACTATGGCTACACCTTC
TRBD2	NA	TRBV7-6	TRBJ2-7	CASSSSGGSDEQYF	TGTGCCAGCAGCTCGAGCGGGGGGTCTGACGAGCAGTACTTC
NA	NA	TRBV25-1	TRBJ2-4	CASGSFGNIQYF	TGTGCCAGCGGCTCTTTTGGGAACATTCAGTACTTC
NA	NA	TRBV6-5	TRBJ1-1	CASSYSREGVTEAFF	TGTGCCAGCAGTTACTCAAGGGAAGGTGTCACTGAAGCTTTCTTT
NA	NA	TRBV6-1	TRBJ2-1	CASRPGAGAYNEQFF	TGTGCCAGCAGGCCGGGGGCAGGGGCCTACAATGAGCAGTTCTTC
NA	NA	TRBV6-6	TRBJ2-1	CATGNVDEQFF	TGTGCCACCGGAAACGTGGATGAGCAGTTCTTC
NA	NA	TRBV30	TRBJ1-1	CAWRAQGNTEAFF	TGTGCCTGGAGGGCCCAGGGGAACACTGAAGCTTTCTTT
NA	NA	TRBV4-2	TRBJ1-2	CASSQDSNSGYFYGYTF	TGTGCCAGCAGCCAAGATTCTAACTCCGGTTACTTCTATGGCTACACCTTC
NA	once	TRBV2	TRBJ2-3	CASVEDTQYF	TGTGCCAGCGTTGAAGATACGCAGTATTTT
NA	NA	TRBV19	TRBJ1-1	CASRTGLGGHRNTEAFF	TGTGCCAGTAGGACCGGACTCGGGGGGCACAGGAACACTGAAGCTTTCTTT
TRBD2	NA	TRBV6-1	TRBJ2-1	CASSESGKLNEQFF	TGTGCCAGCAGTGAAAGCGGGAAGTTGAATGAGCAGTTCTTC
TRBD1	NA	TRBV7-9	TRBJ1-3	CASSLVGTGARDTIYF	TGTGCCAGCAGCTTAGTGGGTACAGGGGCTAGGGACACCATATATTTT
TRBD1	NA	TRBV6-1	TRBJ1-4	CASSEAWTGGDKLFF	TGTGCCAGCAGTGAAGCTTGGACAGGGGGCGATAAACTGTTTTTT
NA	NA	TRBV19	TRBJ1-1	CASTLRGGGPLGTEAFF	TGTGCCAGTACCCTCCGCGGGGGAGGGCCATTAGGGACTGAAGCTTTCTTT
TRBD1	once	TRBV6-6	TRBJ1-5	CASSYPGQGGNQPQHF	TGTGCCAGCAGTTACCCCGGACAGGGAGGCAATCAGCCCCAGCATTTT
NA	NA	TRBV7-9	TRBJ2-5	CASSLSIPQETQYF	TGTGCCAGCAGCTTGAGTATACCGCAAGAGACCCAGTACTTC
NA	NA	TRBV25-1	TRBJ1-1	CASSEGVGGTNTEAFF	TGTGCCAGCAGTGAAGGCGTAGGGGGGACGAACACTGAAGCTTTCTTT
NA	NA	TRBV20-1	TRBJ1-2	CSAQAEDYTF	TGCAGTGCTCAAGCAGAGGACTACACCTTC
NA	NA	TRBV7-7	TRBJ2-1	CASSLGWGYEQFF	TGTGCCAGCAGCCTAGGGTGGGGTTATGAGCAGTTCTTC